These 27 T cell receptor beta chains originate from one sample sequenced in a study of response to subunit inactivated influenza vaccine (dated by TCRdb to 2016 to 2019). Library generation was performed with RT-PCR. TCRdb lists the instrument as Illumina HiSeq 2500. In TCRdb, the public reads were trimmed at Q25 with fastp and aligned with MiXCR, with productive beta chains retained. Identical CDR3 protein sequences are pooled into one entry, listed with their most common genes and DNA. The sample table shows about 150,000 distinct CDR3 sequences, and about 10% are seen once. 35% to 40% of the sample comes from the top ten. The sample was CD8+ T cells sorted from PBMCs, taken 23 months after vaccination. These receptors were taken from a man between 45 and 75 years old who received an inactivated influenza vaccine. Donor details come from another sample of the same person, matched by shared clones.

This clonotype was observed many times. This chain uses TRBV27 with TRBJ2-1; 9 bases match TRBD2. The CDR3 spans 16 residues. V lost 4 bases and J lost 0; bases outside the gene matches: 4. Germline CDR1 is MNHEY and CDR2 is SMNVEV (reference sequence). CDR3 residues: CASSSIAGDSYNEQFF. CDR3 DNA: TGTGCCAGCAGTTCAATAGCGGGAGACTCCTACAATGAGCAGTTCTTC.

This clonotype was recorded a few times. The rearrangement links TRBV20-1 to TRBJ1-5; no reliable D call. Deletions cut 0 bases from V and 5 bases from J, with 11 bases between. The CDR3 consists of 14 residues. Germline-derived CDR1 and CDR2 are DFQATT and SNEGSKA (reference sequence). The CDR3 DNA is TGCAGTGCTAGAGAAGGCGGCGTGTATCAGCCCCAGCATTTT. Protein: CSAREGGVYQPQHF.

Many counts were recorded for this clonotype. This chain uses TRBV2 with TRBJ2-1; tentative D call: TRBD1 (6 bases). The CDR3 has 17 residues. CDR1 SNHLY and CDR2 FYNNEI come from the germline V gene. V was cut by 7 bases and J by 4 bases, with 23 bases left in between. The CDR3 bases are TGTGCCAGCACATTCGTCCCGGGCAGGGGCCCTTACAATGAGCAGTTCTTC. It encodes CASTFVPGRGPYNEQFF.

This clonotype turned up a few times. The chain employs TRBV3-1 and TRBJ2-1; D assignment may be TRBD1 or TRBD2 (5 bases each). Germline V gene lookup returns CDR1 LGHDT and CDR2 YNNKEL (reference sequence). V lost 2 bases, J lost 11 bases, and 28 bases lay in between. The CDR3 length is 18 residues. The CDR3 DNA sequence: TGTGCCAGCAGCCAATGGTCCCCCACGGACTCCCGAGGGGATAAGCAGTTCTTC. It translates to CASSQWSPTDSRGDKQFF.

The chain links TRBV11-2 to TRBJ2-2, with 7 bases aligning to TRBD1. The CDR3 runs to 16 residues. Germline CDR1 SGHAT, CDR2 FQNNGV. Unmatched junction bases numbered 9, after V lost 6 bases and J lost 2 bases. DNA of the CDR3: TGTGCCAGCAGACCCCCGGACAGGTTTAACACCGGGGAGCTGTTTTTT. This sequence encodes CASRPPDRFNTGELFF.

This clonotype was recorded once. The chain is built from TRBV24-1 and TRBJ2-7; the match to TRBD1 covers 7 bases. This CDR3 is 15 amino acids long. Germline V gives CDR1 KGHDR, CDR2 SFDVKD. J gave up 5 bases and V 3 bases, and 9 bases lay outside the gene matches. CDR3 region: CATSDPRRQGDEQYF. CDR3 DNA: TGTGCCACCAGTGATCCCCGAAGACAGGGAGACGAGCAGTACTTC.

The chain carries TRBV27 and TRBJ2-2; possible D gene TRBD2, 5 bases. Germline assignment: CDR1 MNHEY and CDR2 SMNVEV (reference sequence). This CDR3 has 13 amino acids. V was pared by 10 bases and J by 1 base, with 10 bases between. The CDR3 nucleotides read TGTGCCACCCTGGGGAGGAACACCGGGGAGCTGTTTTTT. It translates to CATLGRNTGELFF.

This clonotype came up a few times. The rearrangement links TRBV2 to TRBJ2-5, with D possibly TRBD1 on 5 matching bases. Germline CDR1 is SNHLY and CDR2 is FYNNEI. The V and J ends lost 3 bases and 4 bases respectively, with 15 bases between them. CDR3 length: 15 amino acids. The CDR3 region is CASSEGQTTSETQYF. The DNA for the CDR3 is TGTGCCAGCAGTGAGGGGCAGACAACCTCAGAGACCCAGTACTTC.

This clonotype was seen at least ten times. The chain links TRBV27 to TRBJ2-7; the match to TRBD2 covers 9 bases. CDR1 and CDR2 (germline): MNHEY, SMNVEV (reference sequence). Germline trimming cut 1 base from V and 3 bases from J; bases unmatched to any gene: 13. The CDR3 sequence is 18 residues long. The CDR3 DNA is TGTGCCAGCAGTTTATGGGTCGGCAGGGCGGGAGGGGGCTACGAGCAGTACTTC. The encoded protein is CASSLWVGRAGGGYEQYF.

V gene TRBV11-2 combines with J gene TRBJ2-1; 7 nucleotides align to TRBD2. The CDR3 consists of 21 residues. Per the germline V gene, CDR1 is SGHAT and CDR2 is FQNNGV. V shed 0 bases and J 0 bases; nucleotides not matched to a gene: 17. The chain's CDR3 is CASSLEVGRLAPESSYNEQFF. For the CDR3, the DNA is TGTGCCAGCAGCTTAGAGGTTGGGAGACTAGCTCCCGAAAGCTCCTACAATGAGCAGTTCTTC.

The table lists this clonotype with a few counts. The rearrangement links TRBV20-1 to TRBJ2-6; the match to TRBD2 covers 7 bases. Germline assignment: CDR1 DFQATT and CDR2 SNEGSKA (reference sequence). V dropped 1 base and J dropped 0; count of bases not matched to a gene: 0. The length of the CDR3 is 15 residues. The CDR3 is CSARGLASGANVLTF. CDR3 bases: TGCAGTGCTAGAGGACTAGCCTCTGGGGCCAACGTCCTGACTTTC.

This clonotype was counted between two and nine times. This chain uses TRBV12-3 or TRBV12-4 with TRBJ2-1, with 11 bases aligning to TRBD2. V shed 6 bases, J shed 4 bases, and the junction held 8 bases outside the gene matches. This CDR3 has 16 amino acids. The CDR3 protein is CASRLLAGGPYNEQFF. The CDR3, as DNA: TGTGCCAGCAGACTATTAGCGGGAGGGCCGTACAATGAGCAGTTCTTC.

In its sample, this clonotype was seen a few times. The genes are TRBV6-1 and TRBJ1-2, with D possibly being TRBD1 (5 bases). Trimming left V 6 bases short and J 4 bases short, with 21 bases between. Germline-derived CDR1 and CDR2 are MNHNS and SASEGT. This CDR3 spans 16 amino acids. The CDR3 sequence is CASSPAGTAYSYGYTF. CDR3 nucleotides: TGTGCCAGCAGCCCCGCCGGGACCGCTTATTCCTATGGCTACACCTTC.

The rearrangement joins TRBV12-3 or TRBV12-4 to TRBJ2-5; D unresolved. This CDR3 is built from 14 residues. V lost 3 bases and J 0 bases, leaving 8 bases between the germline ends. CDR3 residues: CASSFVRDQETQYF. CDR3 coding DNA: TGTGCCAGCAGTTTCGTCCGGGACCAAGAGACCCAGTACTTC.

This clonotype showed up just a few times. J is TRBJ2-5 and V is TRBV3-1; D remains unclear. From germline, CDR1 is LGHDT and CDR2 YNNKEL (reference sequence). This CDR3 has 15 residues. V shed 0 bases and J shed 1 base, with 9 bases lying between them. Written as DNA, the CDR3 is TGTGCCAGCAGCCAAGAAAGTACATTCCAAGAGACCCAGTACTTC. This codes for CASSQESTFQETQYF.

Only a few counts were recorded for this clonotype. This rearrangement joins TRBV28 to TRBJ2-7; 10 bases align to TRBD2. The germline V gene encodes CDR1 MDHEN and CDR2 SYDVKM. The CDR3 extends over 17 amino acids. J gave up 4 bases and V 5 bases, and 14 bases lay outside the gene matches. This chain's CDR3 is CASSRPDSGRAGYEQYF. Here the CDR3 DNA reads TGTGCCAGCAGTAGGCCCGACAGCGGGAGGGCCGGATACGAGCAGTACTTC.

This clonotype was counted between two and nine times. The V call is TRBV7-9, the J call TRBJ2-6; D ambiguous. The V gene lost 6 bases and the J gene lost 0 bases, with 6 bases spanning the gap. CDR3 size: 14 residues. Germline V lookup: CDR1 SEHNR, CDR2 FQNEAQ (reference sequence). The DNA for the CDR3 is TGTGCCAGCAGTACACCCTCTGGGGCCAACGTCCTGACTTTC. Protein: CASSTPSGANVLTF.

The V and J genes are TRBV7-6 and TRBJ2-7; 11 bases align to TRBD1. The CDR3 sequence is 15 residues long. CDR1 and CDR2 (germline): SGHVS, FNYEAQ. V lost 4 bases to trimming and J lost 2 bases; unmatched junction nucleotides: 4. The CDR3 DNA reads TGTGCCAGCAGCTCAGGACAGGGGGCAGCCTACGAGCAGTACTTC. It encodes CASSSGQGAAYEQYF.

This chain links TRBV11-2 with TRBJ2-1; no reliable D call. With 4 bases removed from V and 10 bases from J, the gap between germline ends came to 8 bases. Germline-derived CDR1 and CDR2 are SGHAT and FQNNGV. The CDR3 runs 11 residues. The CDR3 loop is CASSSVREQFF. CDR3 in DNA: TGTGCCAGCAGCTCGGTTAGAGAGCAGTTCTTC.

The chain uses TRBV11-2 and TRBJ1-2; 10 nucleotides line up with TRBD1. Per germline, CDR1 SGHAT and CDR2 FQNNGV. With V trimmed by 5 bases and J by 6 bases, 12 bases remained unmatched. The CDR3 sequence is 16 residues long. CDR3 sequence: CASSALPTGGPDGYTF. CDR3 nucleotides: TGTGCCAGCAGCGCACTCCCGACAGGGGGCCCGGATGGCTACACCTTC.

A few counts support this clonotype. The chain employs TRBV6-2 or TRBV6-3 and TRBJ2-1; D is ambiguous. Germline assignment: CDR1 MNHEY and CDR2 SVGEGT. V shed 4 bases and J shed 5 bases, with 9 bases lying between them. The CDR3 spans 13 residues. The CDR3 region is CASSFPYHNEQFF. In DNA form, the CDR3 reads TGTGCCAGCAGTTTCCCTTACCACAATGAGCAGTTCTTC.

As regards this clonotype: A much larger clone differs by one base, so this may be a read error. The chain recombines TRBV14 with TRBJ2-2; 11 bases are shared with TRBD1. The CDR3 is 15 amino acids. CDR1 and CDR2 (germline): SGHDN, FVKESK. The junction had 1 base not matched to a gene; V was cut back by 4 bases and J by 3 bases. CDR3 bases: TGTGCCAGCAGCCCGGGACAGGGGGACACCGGGGAGCTGTTTTTT. Its protein product is CASSPGQGDTGELFF.

V and J are TRBV28 and TRBJ2-1; 9 bases map to TRBD2. V was pared by 6 bases and J by 7 bases, with 10 bases of the junction left unmatched. Germline CDR1 reads MDHEN; CDR2 reads SYDVKM. CDR3 length equals 15 residues. The CDR3 here is CASRLGTSYGNEQFF. For the CDR3, the DNA is TGTGCCAGCAGACTTGGGACTAGCTACGGAAATGAGCAGTTCTTC. Combining the CDR3 with reference TRBV28 and TRBJ2-1 gives the whole variable domain DVKVTQSSRYLVKRTGEKVFLECVQDMDHENMFWYRQDPGLGLRLIYFSYDVKMKEKGDIPEGYSVSREKKERFSLILESASTNQTSMYLCASRLGTSYGNEQFFGPGTRLTVL.

This chain uses TRBV10-3 with TRBJ2-2; 11 bases are shared with TRBD2. Germline CDR1 is ENHRY and CDR2 is SYGVKD. This CDR3 is built from 15 residues. The V and J ends lost 6 bases and 2 bases, in that order; junction bases with no gene match: 2. The CDR3 DNA is TGTGCCATCAGGGGGACTAGCGGTAACACCGGGGAGCTGTTTTTT. Encoded protein: CAIRGTSGNTGELFF.

The chain couples TRBV28 to TRBJ2-3; D gene unclear. V was trimmed by 6 bases and J by 0 bases, leaving 10 bases between them. Germline-derived CDR1 and CDR2 are MDHEN and SYDVKM. The CDR3 is 14 residues long. CDR3 sequence reads: CASSRSFSTDTQYF. For the CDR3, the DNA is TGTGCCAGCAGCCGGTCTTTTAGCACAGATACGCAGTATTTT. Based on the CDR3 plus reference TRBV28 and TRBJ2-3, the full variable domain is DVKVTQSSRYLVKRTGEKVFLECVQDMDHENMFWYRQDPGLGLRLIYFSYDVKMKEKGDIPEGYSVSREKKERFSLILESASTNQTSMYLCASSRSFSTDTQYFGPGTRLTVL.

This clonotype appeared many times. The rearrangement joins TRBV3-1 to TRBJ2-7; 11 bases fit TRBD2. The CDR3 sequence is 19 residues long. Trimming cost V 3 bases and J 3 bases; bases outside gene matches: 16. Germline V lookup: CDR1 LGHDT, CDR2 YNNKEL (reference sequence). CDR3 bases: TGTGCCAGCAGCCACCGGGACAGGGACCTGGGACTAGCGGTCTACGAGCAGTACTTC. It encodes CASSHRDRDLGLAVYEQYF.

The sample holds many counts of this clonotype. The chain carries TRBV4-1 and TRBJ2-5; 9 bases agree with TRBD2. The CDR3 is made up of 14 amino acids. The germline V gene encodes CDR1 MGHRA and CDR2 YSYEKL. Trimming removed 1 base from V and 3 bases from J; junction bases left unmatched: 0. CDR3: CASSQGLAEETQYF. CDR3 bases: TGCGCCAGCAGCCAAGGACTAGCGGAAGAGACCCAGTACTTC.